These 5 T cell receptor beta chains were sequenced from one sample in a study of regulatory T cells in long-lasting Graves disease. With iRepertoire HTBI primers and Arm-PCR of CDR3 regions, TCR beta libraries were built. TCRdb reanalysed the multiplex PCR reads using MiXCR and keeps one entry per CDR3 protein. The sample carries 500,000 to 800,000 distinct CDR3 sequences, about 32% recorded once. Regarding time point: persistent/refractory GD, antithyroid drugs over 5 years with positive TRAb. Construction of the TCR library relied on RNA isolated from PBMCs. The sample consisted of peripheral blood mononuclear cells (PBMCs), taken when the disease was refractory, from a patient treated with antithyroid drugs. These TCRs come from a female donor with Graves disease.

This clonotype has at least ten counts. The rearrangement links TRBV28 to TRBJ1-2; 7 nucleotides agree with TRBD1. This CDR3 spans 15 amino acids. The germline CDR1 and CDR2 sequences are MDHEN and SYDVKM. J was trimmed by 4 bases and V by 5 bases; bases with no gene match: 10. CDR3 amino acids: CASSPSRTGTYGYTF. CDR3 DNA sequence: TGTGCCAGCAGTCCCTCCAGGACAGGCACCTATGGCTACACCTTC.

The CDR3 loop is CSARDLGRLNTEAFF. The CDR3 nucleotides read TGCAGTGCTAGAGATTTAGGTAGGCTGAACACTGAAGCTTTCTTT. The genes are TRBV20-1 and TRBJ1-1; D not certain. The V end lost 0 bases, the J end lost 0 bases, and 11 bases lay between the germline ends. The length of the CDR3 is 15 residues. The V gene's germline CDR1 is DFQATT and CDR2 SNEGSKA (reference sequence).

The V call is TRBV19, the J call TRBJ1-1; possible D gene TRBD1, 5 bases. Per germline, CDR1 LNHDA and CDR2 SQIVND (reference sequence). The CDR3 has 14 amino acids. V lost 7 bases, J lost 1 base, and 13 bases lay in between. The CDR3 loop reads CASIKGQTNTEAFF. In nucleotides, the CDR3 is TGTGCCAGTATCAAAGGACAAACGAACACTGAAGCTTTCTTT.

This clonotype appeared many times. This CDR3 reads CASSYSTQVRGYGYTF. CDR3 nucleotide sequence: TGTGCCAGCAGTTACTCGACACAGGTCCGGGGCTATGGCTACACCTTC. This rearrangement joins TRBV6-5 to TRBJ1-2; weak D call: TRBD1 (5 bases). Germline V CDR1 and CDR2: MNHEY, SVGAGI. CDR3 length: 16 amino acids. Trimming pared 0 bases from V and 4 bases from J, leaving 15 bases between.

The V and J genes are TRBV11-2 and TRBJ1-1, with 10 bases aligning to TRBD1. This CDR3 has 15 amino acids. Germline V gene lookup returns CDR1 SGHAT and CDR2 FQNNGV. After removal of 5 bases from V and 1 base from J, the junction contained 4 bases not matched to a gene. Here the CDR3 DNA reads TGTGCCAGCAGCCCGGACAGGGGGTGGAACACTGAAGCTTTCTTT. It translates to CASSPDRGWNTEAFF. Drawing the rest from reference TRBV11-2 and TRBJ1-1, the complete variable domain is EAGVAQSPRYKIIEKRQSVAFWCNPISGHATLYWYQQILGQGPKLLIQFQNNGVVDDSQLPKDRFSAERLKGVDSTLKIQPAKLEDSAVYLCASSPDRGWNTEAFFGQGTRLTVV.